This T cell receptor (beta chain) is drawn from a study of regulatory T cells in long-lasting Graves disease. Time point specified: newly diagnosed GD, antithyroid drugs for less than 3 months. The authors made the TCR library using RNA they extracted from PBMCs. Blood from the periphery, 8.5 to 9 milliliters in all, was drawn into EDTA tubes. This clonotype has a count of ten or more. Building of the TCR beta libraries involved iRepertoire HTBI primers and Arm-PCR of CDR3 regions. In TCRdb, the multiplex PCR reads were re-called with MiXCR into one record per CDR3 protein. The sample carries 400,000 to 450,000 distinct CDR3 sequences, 15% recorded once. The CDR3 runs to 13 residues. J was trimmed by 4 bases and V by 5 bases; bases with no gene match: 2. CDR1 is DFQATT and CDR2 is SNEGSKA in the germline V gene (reference sequence). In addition, the sample was reused for a study of T cells in Graves' hyperthyroidism and ophthalmopathy. In that study: Model predictions of ophthalmopathy came a median approximately 6.5 months before onset.

This clonotype was obtained from a woman aged 25 to 39 with Graves disease. The material was peripheral blood mononuclear cells (PBMCs), obtained at new diagnosis, from a patient treated with antithyroid drugs. The J gene is TRBJ2-1, the V gene TRBV20-1; the match to TRBD2 covers 10 bases. CDR3: CSAPAGGYNEQFF. The CDR3 coding sequence is TGCAGTGCTCCAGCGGGGGGGTACAATGAGCAGTTCTTC.